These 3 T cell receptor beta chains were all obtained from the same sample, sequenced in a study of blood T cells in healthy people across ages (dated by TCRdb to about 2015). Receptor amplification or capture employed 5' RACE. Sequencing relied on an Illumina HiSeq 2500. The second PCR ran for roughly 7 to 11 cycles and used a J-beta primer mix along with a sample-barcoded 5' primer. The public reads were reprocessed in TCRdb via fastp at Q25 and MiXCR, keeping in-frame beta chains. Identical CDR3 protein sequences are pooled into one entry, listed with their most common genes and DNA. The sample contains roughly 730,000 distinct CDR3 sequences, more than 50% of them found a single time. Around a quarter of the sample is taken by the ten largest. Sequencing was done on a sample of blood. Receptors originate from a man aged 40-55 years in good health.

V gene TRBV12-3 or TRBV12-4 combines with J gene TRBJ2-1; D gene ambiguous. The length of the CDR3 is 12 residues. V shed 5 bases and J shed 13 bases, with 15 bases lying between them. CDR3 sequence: CASSPFGGTQFF. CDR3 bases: TGTGCCAGCAGTCCCTTTGGCGGAACTCAGTTCTTC.

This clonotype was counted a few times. The CDR3 reads CASSPHWGRPGYTF. The CDR3 DNA reads TGTGCCAGCTCACCACATTGGGGGCGGCCTGGCTACACCTTC. The chain uses TRBV18 and TRBJ1-2, with a weak D call TRBD1 (6 bases). The CDR3 length is 14 residues. The V and J ends lost 1 base and 7 bases respectively, with 13 bases between them. Germline V gene lookup returns CDR1 KGHSH and CDR2 LQKENI.

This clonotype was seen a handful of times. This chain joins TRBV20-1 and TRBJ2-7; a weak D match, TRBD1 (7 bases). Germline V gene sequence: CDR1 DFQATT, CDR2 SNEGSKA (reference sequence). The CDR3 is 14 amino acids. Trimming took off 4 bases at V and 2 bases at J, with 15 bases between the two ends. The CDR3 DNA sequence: TGCAGTGCTACCAGGAGGGGACAGACCTACGAGCAGTACTTC. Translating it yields CSATRRGQTYEQYF.